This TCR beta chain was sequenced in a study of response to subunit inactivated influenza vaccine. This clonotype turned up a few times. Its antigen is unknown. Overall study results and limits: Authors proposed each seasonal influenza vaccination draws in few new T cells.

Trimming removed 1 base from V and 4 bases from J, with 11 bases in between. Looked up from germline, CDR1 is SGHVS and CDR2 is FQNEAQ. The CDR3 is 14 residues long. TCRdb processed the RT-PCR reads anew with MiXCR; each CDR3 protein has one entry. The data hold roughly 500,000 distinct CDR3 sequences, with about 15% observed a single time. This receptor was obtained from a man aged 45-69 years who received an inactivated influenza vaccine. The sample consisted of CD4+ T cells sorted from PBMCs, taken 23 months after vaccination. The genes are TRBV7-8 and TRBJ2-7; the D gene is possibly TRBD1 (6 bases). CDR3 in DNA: TGTGCCAGCAGCTTAGTGGGGGCCGCATACGAGCAGTACTTC. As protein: CASSLVGAAYEQYF.